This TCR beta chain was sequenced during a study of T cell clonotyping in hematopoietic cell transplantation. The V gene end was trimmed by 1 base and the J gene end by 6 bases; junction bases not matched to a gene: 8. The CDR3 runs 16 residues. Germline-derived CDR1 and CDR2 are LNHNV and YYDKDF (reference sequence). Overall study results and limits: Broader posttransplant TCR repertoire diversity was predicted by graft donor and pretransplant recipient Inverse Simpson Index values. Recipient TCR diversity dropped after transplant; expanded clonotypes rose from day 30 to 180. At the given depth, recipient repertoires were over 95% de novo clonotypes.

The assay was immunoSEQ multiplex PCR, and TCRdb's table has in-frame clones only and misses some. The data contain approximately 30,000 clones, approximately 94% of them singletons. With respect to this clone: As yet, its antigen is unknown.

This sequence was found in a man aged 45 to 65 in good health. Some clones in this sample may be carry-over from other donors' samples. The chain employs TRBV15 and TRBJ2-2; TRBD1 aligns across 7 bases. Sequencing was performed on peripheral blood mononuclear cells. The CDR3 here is CATSRAGQTPAGELFF. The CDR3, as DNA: TGTGCCACCAGCAGAGCGGGACAGACCCCCGCCGGGGAGCTGTTTTTT.